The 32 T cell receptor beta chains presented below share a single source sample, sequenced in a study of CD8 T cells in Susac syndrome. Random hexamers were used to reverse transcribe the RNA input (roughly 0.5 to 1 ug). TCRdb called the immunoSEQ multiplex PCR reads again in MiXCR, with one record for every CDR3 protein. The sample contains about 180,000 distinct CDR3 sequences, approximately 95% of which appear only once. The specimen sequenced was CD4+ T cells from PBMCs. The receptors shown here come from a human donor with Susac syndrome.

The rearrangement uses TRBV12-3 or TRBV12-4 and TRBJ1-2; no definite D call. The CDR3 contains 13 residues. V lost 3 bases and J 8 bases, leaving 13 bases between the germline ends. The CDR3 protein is CASSLDGARGYTF. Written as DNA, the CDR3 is TGTGCCAGCAGTTTGGACGGAGCGAGGGGCTACACCTTC.

CDR3 in amino acids: CASSVLHGGYTF. The CDR3 coding sequence is TGTGCCAGCAGCGTTCTACATGGCGGCTACACCTTC. The chain recombines TRBV9 with TRBJ1-2; no clear D gene. The CDR3 extends over 12 amino acids. Germline V gives CDR1 SGDLS, CDR2 YYNGEE. V lost 2 bases, J lost 8 bases, and 10 bases lay in between. The variable domain in full, completed from reference TRBV9 and TRBJ1-2, reads DSGVTQTPKHLITATGQRVTLRCSPRSGDLSVYWYQQSLDQGLQFLIQYYNGEERAKGNILERFSAQQFPDLHSELNLSSLELGDSALYFCASSVLHGGYTFGSGTRLTVV.

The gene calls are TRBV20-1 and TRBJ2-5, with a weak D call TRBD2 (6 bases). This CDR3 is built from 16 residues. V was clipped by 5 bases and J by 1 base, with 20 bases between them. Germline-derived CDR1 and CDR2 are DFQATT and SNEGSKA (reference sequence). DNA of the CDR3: TGCAGTGCTCTAGGGGAAGGAGTAGCGGCCCAAGAGACCCAGTACTTC. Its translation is CSALGEGVAAQETQYF.

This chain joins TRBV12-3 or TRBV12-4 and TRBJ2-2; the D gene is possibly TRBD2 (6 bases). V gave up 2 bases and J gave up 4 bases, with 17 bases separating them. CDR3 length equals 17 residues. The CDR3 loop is CASSLTPSVIGTGELFF. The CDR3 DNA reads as TGTGCCAGCAGTTTAACACCTAGCGTAATAGGCACCGGGGAGCTGTTTTTT.

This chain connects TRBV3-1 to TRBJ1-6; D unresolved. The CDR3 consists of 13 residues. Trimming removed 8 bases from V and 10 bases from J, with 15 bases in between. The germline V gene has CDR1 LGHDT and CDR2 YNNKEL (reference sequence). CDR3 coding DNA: TGTGCCAGCCACCTGGAGGGTCACTCACCCCTCCACTTT. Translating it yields CASHLEGHSPLHF.

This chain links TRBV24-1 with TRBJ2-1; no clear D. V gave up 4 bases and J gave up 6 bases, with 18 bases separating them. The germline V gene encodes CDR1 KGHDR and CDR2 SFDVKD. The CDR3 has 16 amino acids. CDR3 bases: TGTGCCACCAGTGACCCTGGAGCAAGGCCCTCCAATGAGCAGTTCTTC. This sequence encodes CATSDPGARPSNEQFF.

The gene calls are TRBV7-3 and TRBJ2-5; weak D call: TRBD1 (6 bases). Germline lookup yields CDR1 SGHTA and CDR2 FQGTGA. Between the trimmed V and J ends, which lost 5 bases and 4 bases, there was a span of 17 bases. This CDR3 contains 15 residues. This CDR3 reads CASSPGGSRRETQYF. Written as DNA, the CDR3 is TGTGCCAGCAGCCCTGGGGGCTCACGGCGAGAGACCCAGTACTTC.

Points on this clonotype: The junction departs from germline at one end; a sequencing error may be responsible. The CDR3 protein is CATSGLSGYTF. In DNA, the CDR3 is TGCGCGACGTCCGGGTTGAGTGGCTACACCTTC. V is TRBV24-1 and J is TRBJ1-2; D gene unclear. The germline V gene encodes CDR1 KGHDR and CDR2 SFDVKD. There are 11 residues in the CDR3.

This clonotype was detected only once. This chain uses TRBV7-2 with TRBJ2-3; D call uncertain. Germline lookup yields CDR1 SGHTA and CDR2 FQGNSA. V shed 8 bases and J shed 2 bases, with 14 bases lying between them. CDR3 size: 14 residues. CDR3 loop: CASLAVSSTDTQYF. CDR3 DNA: TGTGCCAGCTTAGCCGTGTCTTCCACAGATACGCAGTATTTT.

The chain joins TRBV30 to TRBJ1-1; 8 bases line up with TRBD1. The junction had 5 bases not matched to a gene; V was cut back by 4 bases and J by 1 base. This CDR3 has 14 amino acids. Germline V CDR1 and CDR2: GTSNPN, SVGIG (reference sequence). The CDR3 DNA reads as TGTGCCTGGACCGCGGACAGGGCGAACACTGAAGCTTTCTTT. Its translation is CAWTADRANTEAFF.

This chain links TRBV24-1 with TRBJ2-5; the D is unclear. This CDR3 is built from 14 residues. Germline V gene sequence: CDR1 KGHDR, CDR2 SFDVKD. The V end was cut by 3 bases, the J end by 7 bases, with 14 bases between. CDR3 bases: TGTGCCACCAGTGATCGAACCGCGGTAGGGACCCAGTACTTC. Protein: CATSDRTAVGTQYF.

The CDR3 DNA follows: TGTGCCACCAGCAGAGATCTGACAGAACAAGAGACCCAGTACTTC. Translation gives CATSRDLTEQETQYF. V and J are TRBV15 and TRBJ2-5; TRBD1 is a possible D gene (5 bases). Trimming left V 0 bases short and J 2 bases short, with 10 bases between. CDR1 and CDR2 from the germline V gene are LNHNV and YYDKDF (reference sequence). The CDR3 length is 15 residues.

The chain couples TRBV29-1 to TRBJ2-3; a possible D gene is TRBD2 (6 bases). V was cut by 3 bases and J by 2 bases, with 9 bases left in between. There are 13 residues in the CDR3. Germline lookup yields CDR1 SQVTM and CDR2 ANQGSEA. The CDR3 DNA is TGCAGCGTTGAGGGGGGATTCACAGATACGCAGTATTTT. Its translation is CSVEGGFTDTQYF.

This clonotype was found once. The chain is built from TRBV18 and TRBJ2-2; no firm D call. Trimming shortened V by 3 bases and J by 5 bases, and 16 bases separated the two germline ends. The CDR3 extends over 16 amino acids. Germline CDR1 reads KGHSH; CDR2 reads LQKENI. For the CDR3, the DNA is TGTGCCAGCTCACCTTACGGGTCCGGTCGGACCGGGGAGCTGTTTTTT. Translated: CASSPYGSGRTGELFF.

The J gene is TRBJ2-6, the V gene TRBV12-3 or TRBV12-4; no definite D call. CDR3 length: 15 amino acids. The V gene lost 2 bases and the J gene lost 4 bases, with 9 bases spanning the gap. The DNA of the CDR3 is TGTGCCAGCAGTTTATCTCTTTCCGGGGCCAACGTCCTGACTTTC. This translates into CASSLSLSGANVLTF.

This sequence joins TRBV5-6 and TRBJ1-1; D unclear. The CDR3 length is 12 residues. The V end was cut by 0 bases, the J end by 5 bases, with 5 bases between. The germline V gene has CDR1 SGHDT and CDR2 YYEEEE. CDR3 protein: CASSLAETEAFF. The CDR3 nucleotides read TGTGCCAGCAGCTTGGCGGAGACTGAAGCTTTCTTT.

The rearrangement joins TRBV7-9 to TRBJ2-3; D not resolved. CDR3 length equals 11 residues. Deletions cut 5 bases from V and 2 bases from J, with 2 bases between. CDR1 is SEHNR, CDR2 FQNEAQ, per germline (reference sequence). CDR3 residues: CASSPTDTQYF. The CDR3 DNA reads TGTGCCAGCAGCCCCACAGATACGCAGTATTTT.

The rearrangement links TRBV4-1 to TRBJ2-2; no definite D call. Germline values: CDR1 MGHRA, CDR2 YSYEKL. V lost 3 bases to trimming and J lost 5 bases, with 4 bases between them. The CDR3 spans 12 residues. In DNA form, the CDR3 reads TGCGCCAGCAGCCACTCTACCGGGGAGCTGTTTTTT. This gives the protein CASSHSTGELFF.

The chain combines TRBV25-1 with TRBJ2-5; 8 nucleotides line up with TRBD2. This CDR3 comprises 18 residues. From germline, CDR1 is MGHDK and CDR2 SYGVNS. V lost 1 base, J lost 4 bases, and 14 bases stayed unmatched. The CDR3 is CASSESSSGGGTRETQYF. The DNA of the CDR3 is TGTGCCAGCAGTGAATCATCCTCGGGGGGGGGTACTAGAGAGACCCAGTACTTC.

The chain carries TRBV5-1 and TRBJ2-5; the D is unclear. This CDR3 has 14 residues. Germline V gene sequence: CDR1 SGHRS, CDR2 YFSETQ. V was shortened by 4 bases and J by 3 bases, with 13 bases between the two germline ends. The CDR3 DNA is TGCGCCAGCAGCGGGGTCGGATGGGAAGAGACCCAGTACTTC. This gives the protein CASSGVGWEETQYF.

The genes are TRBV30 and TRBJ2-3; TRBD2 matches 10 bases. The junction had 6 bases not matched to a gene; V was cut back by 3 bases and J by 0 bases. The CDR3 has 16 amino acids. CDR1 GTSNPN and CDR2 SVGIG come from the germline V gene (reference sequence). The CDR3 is CAWSAPGLASTDTQYF. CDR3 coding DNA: TGTGCCTGGAGCGCACCGGGACTAGCGAGCACAGATACGCAGTATTTT.

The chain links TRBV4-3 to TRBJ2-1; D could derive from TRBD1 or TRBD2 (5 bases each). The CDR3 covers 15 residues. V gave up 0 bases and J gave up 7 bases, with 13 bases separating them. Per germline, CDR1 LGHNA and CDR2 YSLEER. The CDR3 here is CASSQEGLRENEQFF. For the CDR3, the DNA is TGCGCCAGCAGCCAAGAAGGACTCAGGGAAAATGAGCAGTTCTTC.

The CDR3 nucleotides are TGTGCCAGCAGCCCGGATGGCAGGGATACGCAGTATTTT. Protein product: CASSPDGRDTQYF. The rearrangement uses TRBV14 and TRBJ2-3; no reliable D call. CDR1 SGHDN and CDR2 FVKESK come from the germline V gene. Trimming cost V 4 bases and J 6 bases, with 11 bases left between them. The CDR3 loop spans 13 amino acids.

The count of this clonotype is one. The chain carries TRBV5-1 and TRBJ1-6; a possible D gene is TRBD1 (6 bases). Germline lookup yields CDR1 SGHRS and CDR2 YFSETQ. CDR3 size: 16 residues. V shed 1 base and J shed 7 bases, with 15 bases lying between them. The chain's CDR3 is CASSLTVGQGNSPLHF. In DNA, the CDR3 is TGCGCCAGCAGCTTGACGGTAGGGCAGGGGAATTCACCCCTCCACTTT.

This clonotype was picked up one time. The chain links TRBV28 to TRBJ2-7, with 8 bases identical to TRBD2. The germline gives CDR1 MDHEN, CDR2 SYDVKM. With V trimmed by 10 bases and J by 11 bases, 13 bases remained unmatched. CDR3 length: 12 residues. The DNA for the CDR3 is TGTGCCACCTCAGGGGTAGGGCGGGGGGAGTACTTC. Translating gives CATSGVGRGEYF.

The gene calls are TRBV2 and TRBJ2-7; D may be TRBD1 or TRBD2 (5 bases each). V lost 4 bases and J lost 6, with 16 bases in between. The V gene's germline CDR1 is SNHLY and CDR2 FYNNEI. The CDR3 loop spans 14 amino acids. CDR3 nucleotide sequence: TGTGCCAGCAGTGCCGTTTTCCCCGGGGCCGAGCAGTACTTC. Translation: CASSAVFPGAEQYF.

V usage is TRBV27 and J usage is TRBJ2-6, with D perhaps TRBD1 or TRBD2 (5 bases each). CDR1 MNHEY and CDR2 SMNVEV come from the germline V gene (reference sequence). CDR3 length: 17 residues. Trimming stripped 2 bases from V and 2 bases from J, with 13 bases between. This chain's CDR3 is CASSLVPVGPGANVLTF. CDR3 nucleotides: TGTGCCAGCAGTTTAGTCCCCGTGGGACCTGGGGCCAACGTCCTGACTTTC. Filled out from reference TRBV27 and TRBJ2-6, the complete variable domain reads EAQVTQNPRYLITVTGKKLTVTCSQNMNHEYMSWYRQDPGLGLRQIYYSMNVEVTDKGDVPEGYKVSRKEKRNFPLILESPSPNQTSLYFCASSLVPVGPGANVLTFGAGSRLTVL.

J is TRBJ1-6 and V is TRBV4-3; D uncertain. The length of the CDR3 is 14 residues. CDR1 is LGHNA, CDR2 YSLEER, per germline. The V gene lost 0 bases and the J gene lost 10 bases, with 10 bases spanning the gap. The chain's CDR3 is CASSQDAWESPLHF. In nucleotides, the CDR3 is TGCGCCAGCAGCCAAGATGCCTGGGAATCACCCCTCCACTTT.

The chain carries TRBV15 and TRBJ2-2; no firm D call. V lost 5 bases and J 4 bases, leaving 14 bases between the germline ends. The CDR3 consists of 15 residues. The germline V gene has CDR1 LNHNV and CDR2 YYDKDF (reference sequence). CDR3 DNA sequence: TGTGCCACCAGCCCCCAATTAGGCGGCACCGGGGAGCTGTTTTTT. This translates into CATSPQLGGTGELFF.

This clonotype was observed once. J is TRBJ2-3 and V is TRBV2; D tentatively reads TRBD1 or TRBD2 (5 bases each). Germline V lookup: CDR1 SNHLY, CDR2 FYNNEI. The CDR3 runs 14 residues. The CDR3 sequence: CGTLGTVVGDTQYF. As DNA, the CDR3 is TGTGGGACGCTGGGGACGGTCGTTGGAGATACGCAGTATTTT.

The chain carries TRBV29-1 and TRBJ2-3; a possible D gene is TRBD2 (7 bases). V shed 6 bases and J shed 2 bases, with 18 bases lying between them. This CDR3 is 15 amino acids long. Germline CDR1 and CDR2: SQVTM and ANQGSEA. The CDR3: CSVPEGEGHTDTQYF. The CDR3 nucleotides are TGCAGCGTCCCAGAGGGGGAGGGCCACACAGATACGCAGTATTTT.

CDR3 in amino acids: CASSPRATSYEQYF. The CDR3 bases are TGTGCCAGCTCCCCCCGCGCGACCTCTTACGAGCAGTACTTC. V usage is TRBV9 and J usage is TRBJ2-7; no firm D call. Germline V gene data show CDR1 as SGDLS and CDR2 as YYNGEE. V was trimmed by 7 bases and J by 4 bases, leaving 18 bases between them. This CDR3 has 14 amino acids.